This passage covers 24 T cell receptor beta chains from one sample sequenced in a study of blood T cell repertoires in COVID-19. The protocol was immunoSEQ multiplex PCR, while the TCRdb copy is restricted to in-frame clones and leaves out a portion. The sample lists approximately 70,000 clones; 70% to 90% were seen once. Sequences were obtained from peripheral blood. These receptors originate from a human donor in a cohort sampled during active COVID-19.

This clone showed up just a few times. The chain joins TRBV7-8 to TRBJ2-7, with 7 positions matching TRBD2. V dropped 1 base and J dropped 2; count of bases not matched to a gene: 5. Germline assignment: CDR1 SGHVS and CDR2 FQNEAQ. The CDR3 length is 15 residues. This chain's CDR3 is CASSLGLGGTYEQYV. CDR3 DNA: TGTGCCAGCAGCTTAGGTTTGGGGGGGACCTACGAGCAGTACGTC.

CDR3 nucleotides: TGTGCCAGCAGCCCTCCGACAGGGACTTTGTTAAACACTGAAGCTTTCTTT. This codes for CASSPPTGTLLNTEAFF. V usage is TRBV14 and J usage is TRBJ1-1; 7 bases are shared with TRBD1. The trim removed 4 bases at V and 2 bases at J, leaving 13 bases unmatched. The CDR3 consists of 17 residues. Germline values: CDR1 SGHDN, CDR2 FVKESK.

The chain carries TRBV3-1 (or the pseudogene TRBV3-2) and TRBJ2-2; unclear D gene. This CDR3 spans 14 amino acids. The V gene's germline CDR1 is LGHDT and CDR2 YNNKEL (reference sequence). The V end lost 1 base, the J end lost 6 bases, and 9 bases lay between the germline ends. CDR3 bases: TGTGCCAGCAGCCAAGGAACGTACTCCGGGGAGCTGTTTTTT. Translation: CASSQGTYSGELFF.

This chain links TRBV6-5 with TRBJ2-1; a possible D gene is TRBD1 (5 bases). In germline, CDR1 is MNHEY, CDR2 SVGAGI. The V end lost 7 bases, the J end lost 0 bases, and 10 bases lay between the germline ends. The CDR3 covers 14 residues. The CDR3 here is CASKRGSSYNEQFF. In DNA, the CDR3 is TGTGCCAGCAAAAGGGGTAGCTCCTACAATGAGCAGTTCTTC.

The chain links TRBV5-4 to TRBJ2-1; D not certain. Looked up from germline, CDR1 is SGHNT and CDR2 is YYREEE (reference sequence). The V end lost 0 bases, the J end lost 3 bases, and 7 bases lay between the germline ends. The CDR3 contains 14 residues. The CDR3 reads CASSLDPGYNEQFF. The CDR3 DNA is TGTGCCAGCAGCTTGGACCCAGGCTACAATGAGCAGTTCTTC. Full variable domain (missing parts from reference TRBV5-4 and TRBJ2-1): ETGVTQSPTHLIKTRGQQVTLRCSSQSGHNTVSWYQQALGQGPQFIFQYYREEENGRGNFPPRFSGLQFPNYSSELNVNALELDDSALYLCASSLDPGYNEQFFGPGTRLTVL.

The chain recombines TRBV19 with TRBJ2-3, with TRBD2 matching over 9 bases. Trimming at V came to 7 bases and at J to 6 bases, leaving 20 bases not matched to a gene. The CDR3 is made up of 18 amino acids. The germline gives CDR1 LNHDA, CDR2 SQIVND (reference sequence). The CDR3 region is CASTSLGAGGPAGDTQYF. The CDR3 DNA is TGTGCCAGTACCTCTCTCGGGGCGGGAGGGCCGGCGGGGGATACGCAGTATTTT.

This clone showed up just once. The V gene is TRBV10-2, the J gene TRBJ2-5, with 8 bases fitting TRBD2. This CDR3 has 14 residues. Germline V CDR1 and CDR2: WSHSY, SAAADI. V dropped 3 bases and J dropped 4; count of bases not matched to a gene: 4. CDR3 sequence reads: CASSDRLAGETQYF. The CDR3 nucleotides are TGCGCCAGCAGTGATAGGCTAGCGGGAGAGACCCAGTACTTC.

The gene calls are TRBV19 and TRBJ2-3; 11 positions match TRBD2. Germline V gene data show CDR1 as LNHDA and CDR2 as SQIVND (reference sequence). This CDR3 is 18 amino acids long. Losses at the gene ends were 5 bases for V and 4 bases for J; bases not matched to a gene: 14. In DNA, the CDR3 is TGTGCCAGTAGTCCCCGGGTTAGCGGGAGGGATTCTGCAGATACGCAGTATTTT. Residues: CASSPRVSGRDSADTQYF.

The rearrangement joins TRBV28 to TRBJ1-5; no clear D. Germline CDR1 is MDHEN and CDR2 is SYDVKM. V lost 3 bases and J 6 bases, leaving 6 bases between the germline ends. CDR3 length: 12 residues. In DNA, the CDR3 is TGTGCCAGCAGTTTCTTCGGTCAGCCCCAGCATTTT. Its protein product is CASSFFGQPQHF.

V and J are TRBV5-6 and TRBJ2-1; 7 nucleotides agree with TRBD2. V was pared by 4 bases and J by 16 bases, with 11 bases of the junction left unmatched. Per germline, CDR1 SGHDT and CDR2 YYEEEE. This CDR3 has 12 amino acids. The CDR3 sequence is CASSPDGTIYFF. As DNA, the CDR3 is TGTGCCAGCAGCCCGGACGGGACTATTTACTTCTTC. The entire variable domain, with the rest obtained from reference TRBV5-6 and TRBJ2-1, is as follows: DAGVTQSPTHLIKTRGQQVTLRCSPKSGHDTVSWYQQALGQGPQFIFQYYEEEERQRGNFPDRFSGHQFPNYSSELNVNALLLGDSALYLCASSPDGTIYFFGPGTRLTVL.

Written as DNA, the CDR3 is TGCGCCAGCAGTGAGTCGTTAGGGACTACGAACACCGGGGAGCTGTTTTTT. It encodes CASSESLGTTNTGELFF. The chain links TRBV10-1 to TRBJ2-2, with 7 positions matching TRBD2. Germline CDR1 and CDR2: WNHNN and SYGVQD (reference sequence). After removal of 0 bases from V and 0 bases from J, the junction contained 4 bases not matched to a gene. The CDR3 is made up of 17 amino acids.

The chain links TRBV5-4 to TRBJ1-1, with TRBD1 identical over 10 bases. The ends lost 4 bases at V and 4 bases at J; junction bases unmatched: 7. This CDR3 is 15 amino acids long. Germline CDR1 reads SGHNT; CDR2 reads YYREEE (reference sequence). Written as DNA, the CDR3 is TGTGCCAGCAGCGTGGACAGGGGGATTGTCACTGAAGCTTTCTTT. Protein: CASSVDRGIVTEAFF.

This chain joins TRBV4-2 and TRBJ1-4; TRBD1 agrees at 7 bases. With V trimmed by 0 bases and J by 4 bases, 5 bases remained unmatched. The germline V gene encodes CDR1 LGHNA and CDR2 YNFKEQ. CDR3 length: 16 amino acids. CDR3 nucleotide sequence: TGTGCCAGCAGCCAAGACACACAGGGGAATAATGAAAAACTGTTTTTT. As protein: CASSQDTQGNNEKLFF.

J is TRBJ2-3 and V is TRBV3-1 (or the pseudogene TRBV3-2); 7 nucleotides agree with TRBD2. V shed 4 bases, J shed 3 bases, and the junction held 4 bases outside the gene matches. This CDR3 spans 14 amino acids. CDR1 and CDR2 from the germline V gene are LGHDT and YNNKEL (reference sequence). The chain's CDR3 is CASSPGRRTDTQYF. As DNA, the CDR3 is TGTGCCAGCAGCCCCGGGAGGCGGACAGATACGCAGTATTTT.

The chain recombines TRBV5-4 with TRBJ2-2; 8 positions match TRBD1. The CDR3 spans 16 residues. Germline V gives CDR1 SGHNT, CDR2 YYREEE (reference sequence). V lost 0 bases to trimming and J lost 4 bases; unmatched junction nucleotides: 5. CDR3 in DNA: TGTGCCAGCAGCTTGGGGACAGGGCCCCTCACCGGGGAGCTGTTTTTT. This translates into CASSLGTGPLTGELFF.

The J gene is TRBJ1-2, the V gene TRBV27; perhaps TRBD1 as D (6 bases). Germline assignment: CDR1 MNHEY and CDR2 SMNVEV (reference sequence). The CDR3 consists of 13 residues. V gave up 6 bases and J gave up 8 bases, with 16 bases separating them. For the CDR3, the DNA is TGTGCCAGCAGCCCTAACCAGGGGCAGGGCTACACCTTC. Protein sequence: CASSPNQGQGYTF.

This sequence joins TRBV5-1 and TRBJ1-1; TRBD1 agrees at 7 bases. Germline lookup yields CDR1 SGHRS and CDR2 YFSETQ. The CDR3 length is 13 residues. V lost 0 bases to trimming and J lost 8 bases; unmatched junction nucleotides: 4. CDR3 sequence reads: CASSLVQGGEAFF. Here the CDR3 DNA reads TGCGCCAGCAGCTTGGTGCAGGGGGGAGAAGCTTTCTTT.

The chain joins TRBV24-1 to TRBJ1-5; tentatively, D is TRBD1 (6 bases). This CDR3 has 15 residues. The germline V and J ends were trimmed by 2 bases and 3 bases, with 10 bases remaining between them. Germline loops: CDR1 KGHDR, CDR2 SFDVKD. DNA of the CDR3: TGTGCCACCAGTGATTCAGGGGTGTCCAATCAGCCCCAGCATTTT. Its protein is CATSDSGVSNQPQHF.

This clone was counted a few times. This sequence joins TRBV27 and TRBJ2-7, with D perhaps TRBD1 (6 bases). In germline, CDR1 is MNHEY, CDR2 SMNVEV (reference sequence). The ends were cut back, 2 bases at V and 1 base at J, with 15 bases in the middle. The CDR3 spans 16 residues. The CDR3 DNA is TGTGCCAGCAGTTTAGAAGGAACAGGGCATTCCTACGAGCAGTACTTC. Amino acids: CASSLEGTGHSYEQYF.

This chain links TRBV12-3 or TRBV12-4 with TRBJ2-1; 9 bases are a match to TRBD1. The V gene end was trimmed by 10 bases and the J gene end by 2 bases; junction bases not matched to a gene: 3. The CDR3 runs to 13 residues. The CDR3 protein is CAIRTGAYNEQFF. The DNA of the CDR3 is TGTGCCATTAGGACAGGGGCCTACAATGAGCAGTTCTTC.

The chain couples TRBV1 to TRBJ2-7; the table's D call, TRBD1, has no DNA check behind it. TRBV1 constitutes a pseudogene. This CDR3 is 14 amino acids long. In nucleotides, the CDR3 is TGCACCAGCAGGCGCGACAGGGAAAGATACGAGCAGTACTTC. Protein: CTSRRDRERYEQYF.

The rearrangement joins TRBV5-1 to TRBJ2-7, with 7 positions matching TRBD1. This CDR3 region has 14 residues. V lost 9 bases to trimming and J lost 0 bases; unmatched junction nucleotides: 9. CDR1 SGHRS and CDR2 YFSETQ come from the germline V gene. CDR3 sequence reads: CATPGTESSYEQYV. CDR3 nucleotides: TGCGCCACGCCCGGGACAGAGAGCTCCTACGAGCAGTACGTC.

The genes are TRBV2 and TRBJ2-5; D possibly corresponds to TRBD1 (6 bases). The CDR3 covers 14 residues. V lost 6 bases, J lost 2 bases, and 13 bases lay in between. CDR1 is SNHLY and CDR2 is FYNNEI in the germline V gene. The CDR3, as DNA: TGTGCCAGCAGCGTCGGGACACCTCAAGAGACCCAGTACTTC. It codes for CASSVGTPQETQYF.

Written as DNA, the CDR3 is TGTGCCAGCAGCCTGGGACAGGGAGGTTTCGACGAGCAGTACGTC. Translating gives CASSLGQGGFDEQYV. The rearrangement links TRBV3-1 (or the pseudogene TRBV3-2) to TRBJ2-7, with TRBD1 matching over 9 bases. Unmatched junction bases numbered 9, after V lost 4 bases and J lost 5 bases. The CDR3 has 15 amino acids. The germline V gene has CDR1 LGHDT and CDR2 YNNKEL (reference sequence).